This T cell receptor beta chain is drawn from a study of control samples from healthy donors and cancer patients (dated by TCRdb to about 2020). Measured from the cysteine to the phenylalanine, the CDR3 is 17 residues long. The read is trimmed to its CDR3 DNA, 51 bases read in frame from base 1. CDR1 is given as SGHRS and CDR2 as YFSETQ, both from the germline V gene. Here V drops 4 bases and J drops 4 bases, and the junction holds 15 bases not matched to any gene. Library generation was performed with the immunoSEQ multiplex PCR assay. The clones in this table, taken by TCRdb from immuneACCESS, are in-frame only. Not every clone is retained; where verified, under half of the shortfall comes from an unresolved V gene, and the cause of the rest is unknown. The sample profile shows roughly 120,000 clones; approximately 90% of them were found once. Around 1.1% of the sample belongs to the ten largest clones.

Comments on this clone: Its antigen remains undetermined. No much larger clone exists at a distance of one base, and base qualities are not known.

This clonotype originated in a woman aged 45-65 years with colorectal cancer. Source material: PBMCs. The V gene is TRBV5-1 and the J gene is TRBJ2-3; 7 bases in between match TRBD2. The base sequence is TGCGCCAGCAGCACCACCCCTGGCGGGAGTTCGGCAGATACGCAGTATTTT. Its coded protein is CASSTTPGGSSADTQYF. The entire variable domain, with the stretches around the CDR3 drawn from the reference TRBV5-1 and TRBJ2-3 proteins, is KAGVTQTPRYLIKTRGQQVTLSCSPISGHRSVSWYQQTPGQGLQFLFEYFSETQRNKGNFPGRFSGRQFSNSRSEMNVSTLELGDSALYLCASSTTPGGSSADTQYFGPGTRLTVL.